Listed below are T cell receptor beta chains from one sample, sequenced in a study of shared clonotypes between healthy human individuals. Here immunoSEQ multiplex PCR was the method, and the copy in TCRdb shows in-frame clones only, minus some. The sample holds about 1,900,000 clones, just under 95% seen once. The sequenced material came from naive CD8+ T cells sorted from blood. Source of these receptors: a man younger than 35 in good health. Both conserved end residues are part of each CDR3. The D gene is left open where the match is weak. Rows may omit the clone size; those that give it use once, few, many or a size class.

once TRBJ2-7 TRBD1 TRBV29-1 CSVETGGSYEQYF TGCAGCGTTGAGACAGGGGGCTCCTACGAGCAGTACTTC
- TRBJ2-7 - TRBV4-2 CASSQGVRSFPYEQYF TGTGCCAGCAGCCAAGGTGTCAGGTCCTTTCCCTACGAGCAGTACTTC
- TRBJ2-2 TRBD2 TRBV7-9 CASSLALAGVSTGELFF TGTGCCAGCAGCTTAGCACTAGCGGGAGTATCCACCGGGGAGCTGTTTTTT
- TRBJ2-7 - TRBV13 CASSLFAVPYEQYF TGTGCCAGCAGCTTATTCGCAGTTCCCTACGAGCAGTACTTC
- TRBJ2-3 TRBD2 TRBV7-8 CASSSRLAGGRTNTDTQYF TGTGCCAGCAGCTCACGACTAGCGGGGGGCAGGACGAACACAGATACGCAGTATTTT
- TRBJ2-2 - TRBV6-5 CASSYSWGELFF TGTGCCAGCAGTTACTCGTGGGGGGAGCTGTTTTTT
- TRBJ1-4 - TRBV27 CASSLRGVGEKLFF TGTGCCAGCAGTTTACGGGGGGTAGGGGAAAAACTGTTTTTT
- TRBJ2-1 - TRBV19 CASSEGGDEQFF TGTGCCAGTAGCGAGGGCGGGGATGAGCAGTTCTTC
few TRBJ1-3 - TRBV19 CASSDGGSGNTIYF TGTGCCAGTAGTGACGGGGGTTCTGGAAACACCATATATTTT
- TRBJ2-2 - TRBV30 CAWSVLRGPNTGELFF TGTGCCTGGAGTGTACTCAGGGGCCCAAACACCGGGGAGCTGTTTTTT
- TRBJ2-1 - TRBV5-1 CASSLDSSYNEQFF TGCGCCAGCAGCTTGGATAGCTCCTACAATGAGCAGTTCTTC
once TRBJ2-5 - TRBV27 CASSVRTASGQETQYF TGTGCCAGCAGTGTAAGGACTGCCTCGGGACAAGAGACCCAGTACTTC
- TRBJ2-5 - TRBV6-5 CASRHRVQETQYF TGTGCCAGCAGGCACAGGGTGCAGGAGACCCAGTACTTC
- TRBJ1-2 - TRBV6-1 CASSEAGSLAGRKFSVYTF TGTGCCAGCAGTGAAGCGGGGAGCTTAGCAGGTCGAAAGTTTTCGGTCTACACCTTC
- TRBJ2-3 TRBD1 TRBV19 CASSNPGQGTDTQYF TGTGCCAGTAGTAATCCGGGACAGGGCACAGATACGCAGTATTTT
- TRBJ2-3 - TRBV7-2 CASSWLDATDTQYF TGTGCCAGCAGCTGGTTGGATGCCACAGATACGCAGTATTTT
- TRBJ2-2 TRBD1 TRBV5-4 CASSPGQGNTGELFF TGTGCCAGCAGCCCGGGACAGGGCAACACCGGGGAGCTGTTTTTT
- TRBJ2-1 - TRBV4-1 CASSQRGPSTGYNEQFF TGCGCCAGCAGCCAACGAGGTCCTTCGACGGGTTACAATGAGCAGTTCTTC
- TRBJ1-2 - TRBV6-5 CASSYLGGDGYTF TGTGCCAGCAGTTACCTCGGAGGGGATGGCTACACCTTC
- TRBJ2-3 TRBD1 TRBV29-1 CSTTIDREDTQYF TGCAGCACCACCATCGACAGGGAAGATACGCAGTATTTT
- TRBJ1-1 TRBD1 TRBV5-4 CASSLGTGGTEAFF TGTGCCAGCAGCCTCGGGACAGGGGGCACTGAAGCTTTCTTT
- TRBJ2-7 - TRBV5-6 CASSLESGDPYEQYF TGTGCCAGCAGCTTGGAGTCAGGGGACCCCTACGAGCAGTACTTC
once TRBJ1-3 - TRBV7-9 CATHPQTGNTIYF TGTGCCACCCATCCTCAAACTGGAAACACCATATATTTT
- TRBJ1-2 TRBD1 TRBV5-6 CASHSGTVIPYGYTF TGTGCCAGCCACTCCGGGACAGTTATCCCCTATGGCTACACCTTC
- TRBJ2-7 - TRBV18 CASSPPGTYEQYF TGTGCCAGCTCACCACCGGGTACCTACGAGCAGTACTTC
- TRBJ2-4 - TRBV19 CASRPLSEGGPKNIQYF TGTGCCAGTAGACCCCTCAGCGAGGGTGGGCCCAAAAACATTCAGTACTTC
- TRBJ2-1 TRBD2 TRBV7-3 CASSPGRTSYGNEQFF TGTGCCAGCAGCCCCGGCCGGACTAGCTACGGGAATGAGCAGTTCTTC
- TRBJ2-7 - TRBV11-2 CASSLRGPYEQYF TGTGCCAGCAGCTTGAGGGGCCCCTACGAGCAGTACTTC
- TRBJ1-2 - TRBV5-1 CASSLDWGWSGYTF TGCGCCAGCAGCTTGGATTGGGGTTGGAGTGGCTACACCTTC
few TRBJ1-6 TRBD1 TRBV7-8 CASSLGAGGSLSPLHF TGTGCCAGCAGCTTAGGGGCAGGGGGCAGCCTATCACCCCTCCACTTT
- TRBJ2-2 TRBD2 TRBV14 CASSAAGEALVGELFF TGTGCCAGCAGCGCAGCGGGAGAAGCCCTCGTCGGGGAGCTGTTTTTT